The clone carrying this TCR beta chain was counted only a few times. Per the germline V gene, CDR1 is SGHRS and CDR2 is YFSETQ. Losses at the gene ends were 1 base for V and 6 bases for J; bases not matched to a gene: 10. The CDR3 contains 17 residues. The data belong to a study of TIL therapy for anti-PD-1-resistant metastatic lung cancer. Time point: pre-treatment sample, taken before nivolumab and TIL therapy. The tumor samples were excised metastases, mostly pleural nodules or supraclavicular lymph nodes. Stage 4 NSCLC adults joined between late 2017 and January 2020. The immunoSEQ assay was v3. Libraries were prepared by immunoSEQ multiplex PCR; TCRdb keeps only in-frame clonotypes and omits some of them. Among fewer than 15,000 clones listed, approximately 66% were seen once.

Sample: tumor tissue, taken at baseline. This receptor was identified in a woman aged 30 to 85 with non-small cell lung cancer. The chain recombines TRBV5-1 with TRBJ1-6, with 7 bases lining up with TRBD1. This CDR3 reads CASSLLSRDRSNSPLHF. CDR3 coding DNA: TGCGCCAGCAGCTTGTTAAGTAGGGACAGAAGTAATTCACCCCTCCACTTT.